A single sample gave rise to the 15 T cell receptor beta chains below, sequenced in a study of T cells in Graves' hyperthyroidism and ophthalmopathy. Amplification of TCR beta CDR3 regions was performed using RNA transcripts as template. A set of HTBI primers served as the primers for a first-round RT-PCR of the TCR CDR3. In TCRdb, the multiplex PCR reads were re-called with MiXCR into one record per CDR3 protein. The sample consists of fewer than 250,000 distinct CDR3 sequences, roughly 17% of them appearing once. Sequencing input: blood. Receptors were obtained from a woman younger than 35 with Graves' ophthalmopathy.

This clonotype was observed many times. The chain carries TRBV28 and TRBJ2-7; D is uncertain. Germline loops: CDR1 MDHEN, CDR2 SYDVKM. The V and J ends lost 7 bases and 0 bases respectively, with 7 bases between them. The CDR3 length is 12 residues. CDR3 sequence: CASTARSYEQYF. CDR3 DNA sequence: TGTGCCAGCACGGCCCGCTCCTACGAGCAGTACTTC.

This clonotype was seen many times. The chain uses TRBV7-2 and TRBJ2-7; 7 bases match TRBD1. V lost 4 bases, J lost 0 bases, and 3 bases stayed unmatched. Germline V CDR1 and CDR2: SGHTA, FQGNSA. The length of the CDR3 is 14 residues. The CDR3 DNA is TGTGCCAGCAGCTCGTACAGGGGCTCCTACGAGCAGTACTTC. It encodes CASSSYRGSYEQYF.

The table lists this clonotype with a few counts. The chain joins TRBV6-1 to TRBJ1-1, with D perhaps TRBD1 (5 bases). V dropped 1 base and J dropped 1 base, with 19 bases sitting between them. This CDR3 spans 18 amino acids. The germline CDR1 and CDR2 sequences are MNHNS and SASEGT. The DNA of the CDR3 is TGTGCCAGCAGTGAAGGGGGGTATGGGGCCGGTTGGAACACTGAAGCTTTCTTT. Translated, it gives CASSEGGYGAGWNTEAFF.

Regarding this clonotype: This could be a read error, since a much larger clone is one nucleotide away. The V call is TRBV6-5, the J call TRBJ2-7; D is undetermined. The tail of the sequence fits TRBJ2-1 better, so the J call may be wrong. Germline CDR1 is MNHEY and CDR2 is SVGAGI. CDR3 length: 17 residues. In nucleotides, the CDR3 is TGTGCCAGCAGTTACCCCCAAAGTCGGCCGCCCCCCTACGAGCAGTTCTTC. This codes for CASSYPQSRPPPYEQFF.

This clonotype was seen ten or more times. The CDR3 loop reads CASSEAGTVTWNTEAFF. CDR3 sequence (DNA): TGTGCCAGCAGTGAAGCCGGGACTGTAACCTGGAACACTGAAGCTTTCTTT. V is TRBV7-9 and J is TRBJ1-1; TRBD1 is a possible D gene (5 bases). This CDR3 has 17 amino acids. V gave up 6 bases and J gave up 1 base, with 21 bases separating them. Germline V gives CDR1 SEHNR, CDR2 FQNEAQ (reference sequence).

This chain connects TRBV29-1 to TRBJ2-7, with TRBD2 matching 14 bases. V lost 6 bases, J lost 9 bases, and 13 bases stayed unmatched. This CDR3 region has 15 residues. In germline, CDR1 is SQVTM, CDR2 ANQGSEA. CDR3 residues: CSVSYPGTSGRMQYF. The CDR3 DNA reads as TGCAGCGTCTCCTACCCCGGGACTAGCGGGAGAATGCAGTACTTC.

This clonotype has ten or more counts. This chain joins TRBV3-1 and TRBJ2-2; tentative D call: TRBD1 (6 bases). Germline V gene data show CDR1 as LGHDT and CDR2 as YNNKEL (reference sequence). Trimming removed 2 bases at V and 4 bases at J, with 14 bases between. The CDR3 covers 16 residues. The CDR3 nucleotides are TGTGCCAGCAGCCAACCCGGGACAACGATCACCGGGGAGCTGTTTTTT. It is translated as CASSQPGTTITGELFF. The whole variable domain, remainder taken from reference TRBV3-1 and TRBJ2-2, is DTAVSQTPKYLVTQMGNDKSIKCEQNLGHDTMYWYKQDSKKFLKIMFSYNNKELIINETVPNRFSPKSPDKAHLNLHINSLELGDSAVYFCASSQPGTTITGELFFGEGSRLTVL.

This clonotype has a count of ten or more. As DNA, the CDR3 is TGCAGCGCCCCGAACCGACTAGCGGGGAACCAAGAGACCCAGTACTTC. It yields the protein CSAPNRLAGNQETQYF. V usage is TRBV29-1 and J usage is TRBJ2-5, with 11 bases matching TRBD2. V lost 7 bases and J lost 0; bases outside the gene matches: 10. The CDR3 loop spans 16 amino acids. The V gene's germline CDR1 is SQVTM and CDR2 ANQGSEA.

This clonotype was seen at least ten times. CDR3 in DNA: TGCAGTGCTAGAGATCCGGCAGGGCGTGGAGATACGCAGTATTTT. This sequence encodes CSARDPAGRGDTQYF. The chain carries TRBV20-1 and TRBJ2-3; weak D call: TRBD1 (5 bases). The CDR3 covers 15 residues. V was shortened by 0 bases and J by 5 bases, with 15 bases between the two germline ends. CDR1 DFQATT and CDR2 SNEGSKA come from the germline V gene (reference sequence).

This clonotype has at least ten counts. The J gene is TRBJ1-1, the V gene TRBV29-1; D not certain. Trimming left V 3 bases short and J 1 base short, with 9 bases between. This CDR3 region has 13 residues. Germline V gene data show CDR1 as SQVTM and CDR2 as ANQGSEA. CDR3 region: CSVERETNTEAFF. DNA for the CDR3: TGCAGCGTTGAGAGGGAAACGAACACTGAAGCTTTCTTT.

This clonotype showed up many times. The chain has TRBV18 and TRBJ1-1, with TRBD1 as a possible D gene (5 bases). This CDR3 contains 15 residues. V was shortened by 3 bases and J by 1 base, with 12 bases between the two germline ends. Per germline, CDR1 KGHSH and CDR2 LQKENI. The CDR3 DNA sequence: TGTGCCAGCTCACCCCTCATAGGACAGAACACTGAAGCTTTCTTT. This codes for CASSPLIGQNTEAFF.

This clonotype was counted many times. The chain employs TRBV24-1 and TRBJ2-1; 7 bases match TRBD1. The CDR3 consists of 15 residues. The germline V gene encodes CDR1 KGHDR and CDR2 SFDVKD. The V segment lost 3 bases and the J segment 7 bases; nucleotides outside the gene matches: 8. The CDR3 region has the DNA TGTGCCACCAGTGATCGTATACAGGGGCTGAATGAGCAGTTCTTC. Its translation: CATSDRIQGLNEQFF.

This clonotype showed up many times. The V call is TRBV2, the J call TRBJ1-2; TRBD1 is a possible D gene (6 bases). CDR3 size: 13 residues. The ends were cut back, 7 bases at V and 3 bases at J, with 12 bases in the middle. CDR1 is SNHLY, CDR2 FYNNEI, per germline. The CDR3 coding sequence is TGTGCCAGCACCGAACAGGGCTACTATGGCTACACCTTC. This encodes CASTEQGYYGYTF.

The V call is TRBV6-1, the J call TRBJ1-6; maybe TRBD1 (5 bases). The CDR3 has 15 residues. CDR1 and CDR2 from the germline V gene are MNHNS and SASEGT. V was cut by 1 base and J by 9 bases, with 13 bases left in between. CDR3 loop: CASSEGQGPSSPLHF. As DNA, the CDR3 is TGTGCCAGCAGTGAAGGTCAGGGTCCCAGTTCACCCCTCCACTTT.

The chain recombines TRBV2 with TRBJ2-3; 11 bases map to TRBD2. The CDR3 covers 17 residues. Germline V gene data show CDR1 as SNHLY and CDR2 as FYNNEI. Trimming at V came to 3 bases and at J to 2 bases, leaving 7 bases not matched to a gene. CDR3 region: CASSEWASGGSTDTQYF. In nucleotides, the CDR3 is TGTGCCAGCAGTGAGTGGGCTAGCGGGGGGTCCACAGATACGCAGTATTTT.